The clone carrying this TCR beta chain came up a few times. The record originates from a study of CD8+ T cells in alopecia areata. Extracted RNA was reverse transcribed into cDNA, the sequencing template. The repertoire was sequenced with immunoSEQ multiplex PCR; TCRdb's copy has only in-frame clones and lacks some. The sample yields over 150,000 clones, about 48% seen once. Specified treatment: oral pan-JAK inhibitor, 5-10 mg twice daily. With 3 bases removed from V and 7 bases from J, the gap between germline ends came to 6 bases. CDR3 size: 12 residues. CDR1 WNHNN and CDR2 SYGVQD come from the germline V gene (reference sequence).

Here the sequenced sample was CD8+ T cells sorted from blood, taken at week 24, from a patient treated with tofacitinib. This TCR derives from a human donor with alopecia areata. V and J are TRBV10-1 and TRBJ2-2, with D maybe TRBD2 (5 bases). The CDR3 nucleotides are TGCGCCAGCAGTGACCGGGGCGGGGAGCTGTTTTTT. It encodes CASSDRGGELFF.